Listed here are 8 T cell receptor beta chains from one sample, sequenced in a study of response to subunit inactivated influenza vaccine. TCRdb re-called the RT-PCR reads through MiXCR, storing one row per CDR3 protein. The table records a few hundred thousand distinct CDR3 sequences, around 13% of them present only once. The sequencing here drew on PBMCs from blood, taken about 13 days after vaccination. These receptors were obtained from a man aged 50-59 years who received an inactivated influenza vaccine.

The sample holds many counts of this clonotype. CDR3 sequence reads: CSASPGHTGYGYTF. CDR3 nucleotides: TGCAGTGCTAGTCCCGGGCATACGGGCTATGGCTACACCTTC. The chain combines TRBV20-1 with TRBJ1-2; unclear D gene. Trimming removed 3 bases at V and 4 bases at J, with 15 bases between. CDR1 is DFQATT and CDR2 is SNEGSKA in the germline V gene (reference sequence). The CDR3 covers 14 residues.

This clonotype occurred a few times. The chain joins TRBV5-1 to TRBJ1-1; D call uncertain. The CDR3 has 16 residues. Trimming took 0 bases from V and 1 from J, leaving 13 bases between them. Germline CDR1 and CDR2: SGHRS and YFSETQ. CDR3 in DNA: TGCGCCAGCAGCTTGGAAGGCGGCAGGCAGAACACTGAAGCTTTCTTT. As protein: CASSLEGGRQNTEAFF.

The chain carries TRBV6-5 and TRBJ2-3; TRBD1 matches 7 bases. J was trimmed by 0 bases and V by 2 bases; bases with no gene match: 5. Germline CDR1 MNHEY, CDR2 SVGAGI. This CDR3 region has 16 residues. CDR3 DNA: TGTGCCAGCAGTTACGGCAGGGGGATAAGCACAGATACGCAGTATTTT. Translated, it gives CASSYGRGISTDTQYF.

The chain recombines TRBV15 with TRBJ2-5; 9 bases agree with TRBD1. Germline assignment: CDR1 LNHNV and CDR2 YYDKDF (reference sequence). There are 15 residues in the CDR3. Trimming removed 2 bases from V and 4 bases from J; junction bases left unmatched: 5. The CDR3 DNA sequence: TGTGCCACCAGCAGACGTACAGGGGGCGGAGAGACCCAGTACTTC. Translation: CATSRRTGGGETQYF.

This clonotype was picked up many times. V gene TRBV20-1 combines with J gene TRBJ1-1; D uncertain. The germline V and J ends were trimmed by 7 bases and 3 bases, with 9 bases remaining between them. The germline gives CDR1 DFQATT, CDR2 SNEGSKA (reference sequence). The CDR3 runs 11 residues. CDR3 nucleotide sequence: TGCAGTGATACTCGATACACTGAAGCTTTCTTT. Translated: CSDTRYTEAFF.

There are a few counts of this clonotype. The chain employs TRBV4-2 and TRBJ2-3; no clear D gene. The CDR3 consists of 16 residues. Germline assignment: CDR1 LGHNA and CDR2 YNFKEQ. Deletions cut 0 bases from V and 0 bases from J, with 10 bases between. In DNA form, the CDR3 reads TGTGCCAGCAGCCAAGATGTCAGCCCTAGCACAGATACGCAGTATTTT. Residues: CASSQDVSPSTDTQYF.

The CDR3 DNA reads TGTGCCAGCAGTTTGTCGGCGGGAGTAAGCACAGATACGCAGTATTTT. Protein product: CASSLSAGVSTDTQYF. The gene calls are TRBV28 and TRBJ2-3; 7 bases are a match to TRBD2. CDR3 length: 16 amino acids. The germline V gene encodes CDR1 MDHEN and CDR2 SYDVKM. V shed 3 bases and J 0 bases; nucleotides not matched to a gene: 6. Using reference TRBV28 and TRBJ2-3 for the parts outside the CDR3, the full variable domain is DVKVTQSSRYLVKRTGEKVFLECVQDMDHENMFWYRQDPGLGLRLIYFSYDVKMKEKGDIPEGYSVSREKKERFSLILESASTNQTSMYLCASSLSAGVSTDTQYFGPGTRLTVL.

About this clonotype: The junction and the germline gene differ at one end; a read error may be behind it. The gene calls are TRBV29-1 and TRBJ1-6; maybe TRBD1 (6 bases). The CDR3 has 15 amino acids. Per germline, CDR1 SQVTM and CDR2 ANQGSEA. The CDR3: CSLEGGRQPNSPLHF. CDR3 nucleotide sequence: TGCAGCCTTGAGGGGGGCAGACAGCCTAATTCACCCCTCCACTTT.